This TCR beta chain originates from a study of blood T cell repertoires in COVID-19. Turning to the study itself: The cDNA or gDNA used as material had been derived from T cells, B-cell-depleted T cells, or PBMCs.

This CDR3 has 13 residues. V trimming: 4 bases; J trimming: 7 bases; junction bases outside the gene matches: 7. Germline loops: CDR1 SQVTM, CDR2 ANQGSEA. Clinical history as reported by participants underpinned cohort assignment. Within 2 weeks before study entry, exposed participants met a COVID-19 case. Here immunoSEQ multiplex PCR was the method, and the copy in TCRdb shows in-frame clones only, minus some. The table has 210,000 or so clones, 83% seen once. Sequencing was carried out using PBMCs or T cells enriched from blood (not recorded which). This sequence originates from a woman aged 45-59 years who had been exposed to COVID-19. The chain is built from TRBV29-1 and TRBJ1-2; 9 positions match TRBD1. CDR3 sequence: CSVGPGTGFGYTF. CDR3 DNA sequence: TGCAGCGTTGGTCCCGGGACAGGGTTTGGCTACACCTTC.